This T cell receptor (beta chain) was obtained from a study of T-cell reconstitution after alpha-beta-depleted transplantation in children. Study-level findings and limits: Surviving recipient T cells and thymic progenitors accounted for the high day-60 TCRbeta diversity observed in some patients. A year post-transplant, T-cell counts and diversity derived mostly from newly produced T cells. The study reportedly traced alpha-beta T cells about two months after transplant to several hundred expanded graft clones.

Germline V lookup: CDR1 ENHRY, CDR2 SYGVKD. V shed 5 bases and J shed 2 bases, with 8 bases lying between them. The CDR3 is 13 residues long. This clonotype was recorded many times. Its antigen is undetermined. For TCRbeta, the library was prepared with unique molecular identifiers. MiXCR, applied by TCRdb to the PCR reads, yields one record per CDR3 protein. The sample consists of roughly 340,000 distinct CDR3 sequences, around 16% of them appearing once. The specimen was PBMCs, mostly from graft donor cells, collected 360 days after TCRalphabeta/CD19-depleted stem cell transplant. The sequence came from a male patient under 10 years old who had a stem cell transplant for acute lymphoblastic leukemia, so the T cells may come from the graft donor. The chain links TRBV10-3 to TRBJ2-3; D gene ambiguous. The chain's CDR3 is CAISPYLTDTQYF. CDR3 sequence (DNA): TGTGCCATCAGTCCCTACCTCACAGATACGCAGTATTTT.